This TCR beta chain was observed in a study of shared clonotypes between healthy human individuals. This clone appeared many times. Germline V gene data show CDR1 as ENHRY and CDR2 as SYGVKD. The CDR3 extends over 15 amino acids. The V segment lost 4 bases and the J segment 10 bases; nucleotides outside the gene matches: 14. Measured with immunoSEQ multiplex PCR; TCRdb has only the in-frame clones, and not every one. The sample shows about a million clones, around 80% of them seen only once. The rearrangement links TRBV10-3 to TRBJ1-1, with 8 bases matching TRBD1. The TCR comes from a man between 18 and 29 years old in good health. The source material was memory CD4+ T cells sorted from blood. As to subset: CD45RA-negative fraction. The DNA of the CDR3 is TGTGCCATCAGTGCGCAAGGGACAGGCTTTATCGGAGCTTTCTTT. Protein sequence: CAISAQGTGFIGAFF.